Listed below are T cell receptor beta chains from one sample, sequenced in a study of shared clonotypes between healthy human individuals. The method was immunoSEQ multiplex PCR; TCRdb's version includes in-frame clones alone and lacks a portion of them. Of under 600,000 clones listed, 90% to 97% were seen once; the top ten hold 0.05% to 0.08%. Sequenced input: naive CD4+ T cells sorted from blood. All receptors derive from a woman aged 30 to 39 in good health. The CDR3 runs from the conserved cysteine through the conserved F or W. The order of the fields is CDR3 DNA, CDR3 protein, clone size, D gene, V gene, J gene. The D gene is left open where the match is weak. Size is stated for part of the rows, as once, few or many counts, or as a class when the clone is expanded.

DNA: TGTGCCAGCAGGGCAGGGGGGCACTACAATGAGCAGTTCTTC
CDR3: CASRAGGHYNEQFF
size: NA
D: NA
V: TRBV2
J: TRBJ2-1

DNA: TGCGCCAGCAGCTGGACCAAGAACTACGAGCAGTACTTC
CDR3: CASSWTKNYEQYF
size: NA
D: NA
V: TRBV5-1
J: TRBJ2-7

DNA: TGTGCCAGCTCACCGCAGGGGGGACTCACCGATCAGCCCCAGCATTTT
CDR3: CASSPQGGLTDQPQHF
size: once
D: TRBD1
V: TRBV18
J: TRBJ1-5

DNA: TGTGCCAGCTTGGACTATTCGGGCACCGGGGAGCTGTTTTTT
CDR3: CASLDYSGTGELFF
size: NA
D: NA
V: TRBV6-6
J: TRBJ2-2

DNA: TGTGCCAGCTCAGATCAGCGGGAGGATCCGTTCTTC
CDR3: CASSDQREDPFF
size: NA
D: TRBD2
V: TRBV18
J: TRBJ2-1

DNA: TGTGCCAGCAGTTCTCCGGGACTAGGATCGGATACGCAGTATTTT
CDR3: CASSSPGLGSDTQYF
size: NA
D: TRBD2
V: TRBV11-3
J: TRBJ2-3

DNA: TGTGCCAGCAGAGGGCAGGGAGGCCACGAGCAGTACTTC
CDR3: CASRGQGGHEQYF
size: NA
D: NA
V: TRBV28
J: TRBJ2-7

DNA: TGCGCCAGCAGCTTGCTAGCGGGGGGTGAGGAGCAGTTCTTC
CDR3: CASSLLAGGEEQFF
size: NA
D: TRBD2
V: TRBV5-1
J: TRBJ2-1

DNA: TGTGCCAGCAGCTTAGCGGGAAGGGTCCCGGAGACCCAGTACTTC
CDR3: CASSLAGRVPETQYF
size: NA
D: NA
V: TRBV7-6
J: TRBJ2-5

DNA: TGTGCCAGCTCACCACCGGGACAGCGAGCCTCCTACGAGCAGTACTTC
CDR3: CASSPPGQRASYEQYF
size: NA
D: TRBD1
V: TRBV18
J: TRBJ2-7

DNA: TGTGCCAGCAGTGCCAACAGGGCTACCCAAGAGACCCAGTACTTC
CDR3: CASSANRATQETQYF
size: NA
D: NA
V: TRBV6-1
J: TRBJ2-5

DNA: TGCGCCAGCAGCTTTCTTGCCACAGATACGCAGTATTTT
CDR3: CASSFLATDTQYF
size: once
D: NA
V: TRBV5-1
J: TRBJ2-3

DNA: TGTGCCAGTAGTAGCCAGCGGGAGGCCAGCAAAAACATTCAGTACTTC
CDR3: CASSSQREASKNIQYF
size: NA
D: TRBD2
V: TRBV19
J: TRBJ2-4

DNA: TGTGCCGGTAGATCTGAGGGCGCTGGGGCCAACGTCCTGACTTTC
CDR3: CAGRSEGAGANVLTF
size: NA
D: NA
V: TRBV6-1
J: TRBJ2-6

DNA: TGCAGCGTTGAGGCGGCTGAACCCCTCTGGAGCTACACCTTC
CDR3: CSVEAAEPLWSYTF
size: NA
D: NA
V: TRBV29-1
J: TRBJ1-2

DNA: TGTGCCAGCAGTTTAGCTAGCGGGAGCGTCCAAGAGACCCAGTACTTC
CDR3: CASSLASGSVQETQYF
size: NA
D: TRBD2
V: TRBV28
J: TRBJ2-5

DNA: TGTGCCTCCGACAGAGCTGGGGCCAACGTCCTGACTTTC
CDR3: CASDRAGANVLTF
size: NA
D: NA
V: TRBV30
J: TRBJ2-6

DNA: TGTGCCAGCAGTGAAGTCGGGCAGGGACCTAACCCTTACGGGAAACTGTTTTTT
CDR3: CASSEVGQGPNPYGKLFF
size: NA
D: NA
V: TRBV6-1
J: TRBJ1-4

DNA: TGCGCCAGCAGTGAGTCGATCGGACAGGGGGCTTCTGGAAACACCATATATTTT
CDR3: CASSESIGQGASGNTIYF
size: NA
D: TRBD1
V: TRBV10-2
J: TRBJ1-3

DNA: TGTGCCAGCAGCTTAGGTGTGACCCAGTACTTC
CDR3: CASSLGVTQYF
size: NA
D: NA
V: TRBV11-2
J: TRBJ2-5

DNA: TGTGCCAGTAGCCCCTTGGGGGGACCCCCAGCGGGAGAGACCCAGTACTTC
CDR3: CASSPLGGPPAGETQYF
size: NA
D: NA
V: TRBV19
J: TRBJ2-5

DNA: TGTGCCAGCAGTGAGGTCCCTAGCACAGATACGCAGTATTTT
CDR3: CASSEVPSTDTQYF
size: NA
D: NA
V: TRBV2
J: TRBJ2-3

DNA: TGTGCCAGCAGGTCCCTAGCGGGAGGACCCTACGAGCAGTACTTC
CDR3: CASRSLAGGPYEQYF
size: NA
D: TRBD2
V: TRBV11-2
J: TRBJ2-7

DNA: TGTGCCAGTAGTATCGTAGGGGACACTGAAGCTTTCTTT
CDR3: CASSIVGDTEAFF
size: NA
D: NA
V: TRBV19
J: TRBJ1-1

DNA: TGCGCCAGCAGTGAGGGGGGCACCGGGGAGCTGTTTTTT
CDR3: CASSEGGTGELFF
size: NA
D: NA
V: TRBV10-1
J: TRBJ2-2

DNA: TGTGCCAGCAGTACAGACAGGGGGCTTGGCTACACCTTC
CDR3: CASSTDRGLGYTF
size: NA
D: TRBD1
V: TRBV6-5
J: TRBJ1-2

DNA: TGTGCCAGCAGCATCGGGGGCTCCGGAGGCGATGAGCAGTTCTTC
CDR3: CASSIGGSGGDEQFF
size: NA
D: NA
V: TRBV5-4
J: TRBJ2-1

DNA: TGTGCCAGCAGTTTATTAGTCCGGACCGGAAACACCATATATTTT
CDR3: CASSLLVRTGNTIYF
size: NA
D: NA
V: TRBV28
J: TRBJ1-3

DNA: TGTGCCAGCAGTTTATATAGCGGAAGAAGGGTCCAAGAGACCCAGTACTTC
CDR3: CASSLYSGRRVQETQYF
size: NA
D: NA
V: TRBV27
J: TRBJ2-5

DNA: TGTGCCAGCAGCTTCGACAGGGGGCCGAACACTGAAGCTTTCTTT
CDR3: CASSFDRGPNTEAFF
size: NA
D: TRBD1
V: TRBV6-5
J: TRBJ1-1

DNA: TGTGCCAGCAGCGACAGGAATAGCAATCAGCCCCAGCATTTT
CDR3: CASSDRNSNQPQHF
size: NA
D: NA
V: TRBV28
J: TRBJ1-5

DNA: TGTGCCAGCAGCGCCCAGCTGGGACATCCAATCTACGAGCAGTACTTC
CDR3: CASSAQLGHPIYEQYF
size: NA
D: NA
V: TRBV13
J: TRBJ2-7

DNA: TGTGCCAGCAGCTCCCCGACGGGAGCACAAGAGACCCAGTACTTC
CDR3: CASSSPTGAQETQYF
size: NA
D: NA
V: TRBV5-4
J: TRBJ2-5

DNA: TGTGCCGGCCTTAGACAGGGGGGAGGGAACACTGAAGCTTTCTTT
CDR3: CAGLRQGGGNTEAFF
size: NA
D: TRBD1
V: TRBV5-4
J: TRBJ1-1

DNA: TGTGCCAGCAGTTTATCCGGGACAGGAGGTTATGGCTACACCTTC
CDR3: CASSLSGTGGYGYTF
size: NA
D: TRBD1
V: TRBV28
J: TRBJ1-2

DNA: TGTGCCAGCAGTTACCTGGGACAGGGAGACGGGGAGCTGTTTTTT
CDR3: CASSYLGQGDGELFF
size: once
D: TRBD1
V: TRBV6-5
J: TRBJ2-2

DNA: TGTGCCAGCAGCTTAGGCGTCGGGAGGCAGGGCATCTACGAGCAGTACTTC
CDR3: CASSLGVGRQGIYEQYF
size: NA
D: TRBD2
V: TRBV11-2
J: TRBJ2-7

DNA: TGTGCCAGCAGCTCCGGGACAGGGAACGAAAAACTGTTTTTT
CDR3: CASSSGTGNEKLFF
size: NA
D: TRBD1
V: TRBV2
J: TRBJ1-4

DNA: TGCGCCAGCAGCCAAGATTATGAGGGTTGGGAGACCCAGTACTTC
CDR3: CASSQDYEGWETQYF
size: NA
D: NA
V: TRBV4-1
J: TRBJ2-5

DNA: TGTGCCAGCAGCTTAGCACCGACTCGGGGTGGCTACACCTTC
CDR3: CASSLAPTRGGYTF
size: NA
D: NA
V: TRBV7-6
J: TRBJ1-2

DNA: TGTGCCACCAGCAGGGACAGGGTCTATGGCTACACCTTC
CDR3: CATSRDRVYGYTF
size: once
D: TRBD1
V: TRBV15
J: TRBJ1-2

DNA: TGTGCCAGCAGCTCCCCCGGGAGGGTAGGATGCACCTTC
CDR3: CASSSPGRVGCTF
size: NA
D: NA
V: TRBV9
J: TRBJ1-2